Listed below are T cell receptor beta chains from one sample, sequenced in a study of blood T cell repertoires in COVID-19. TCRdb's copy holds only in-frame clones and misses some; the assay was immunoSEQ multiplex PCR. The table has over 110,000 clones, about 80% seen once. Source material: PBMCs or T cells enriched from blood (not recorded which). These receptors were taken from a man in his fifties or sixties in a cohort exposed to, infected with or recovered from COVID-19 (not recorded which). Both conserved end residues are part of each CDR3. The order of the fields is D gene, V gene, CDR3 length, CDR3 protein. D genes are given only for firm matches.

D: TRBD1; V: TRBV5-1; length: 15; CDR3: CASSLGDRVTETQYF
D: .; V: TRBV2; length: 14; CDR3: CASSRDIGANVLTF
D: TRBD2; V: TRBV24-1; length: 15; CDR3: CATSDTTSWGNEQFF
D: TRBD1; V: TRBV10-1; length: 14; CDR3: CASSSGQGLAGAFF
D: TRBD2; V: TRBV13; length: 13; CDR3: CASSSLAGPDQFF
D: .; V: TRBV19; length: 13; CDR3: CATSDTANSPLHF
D: .; V: TRBV7-8; length: 17; CDR3: CASRSQGGPRGSGELFF
D: .; V: TRBV9; length: 14; CDR3: CASSVGQVQETQYF
D: TRBD2; V: TRBV5-1; length: 14; CDR3: CASSFTSGSYEQYF
D: .; V: TRBV10-3; length: 14; CDR3: CAISDRTRYYEQYF
D: .; V: TRBV10-2; length: 12; CDR3: CASSEGGEKLFF
D: TRBD1; V: TRBV7-6; length: 15; CDR3: CASSLLGQAVNEQYF
D: .; V: TRBV3-1/TRBV3-2; length: 13; CDR3: CASSQESRRAQYF
D: TRBD1; V: TRBV24-1; length: 16; CDR3: CATSDSDRDFTDTQYF
D: TRBD1; V: TRBV18; length: 12; CDR3: CASSPTGAEQYF
D: TRBD1; V: TRBV9; length: 16; CDR3: CASSVASTGGTGELFF
D: .; V: TRBV12-3/TRBV12-4; length: 11; CDR3: CASSYSLKAFF
D: .; V: TRBV28; length: 12; CDR3: CASSLVSYEQYF
D: TRBD2; V: TRBV10-3; length: 20; CDR3: CAIGQPGLAGGHEISDTQYF
D: TRBD2; V: TRBV3-1/TRBV3-2; length: 17; CDR3: CASSQVELTGGLHEQYF
D: .; V: TRBV3-1/TRBV3-2; length: 16; CDR3: CASSQDGAGRSYGYTF
D: TRBD2; V: TRBV5-4; length: 17; CDR3: CASSSGLAGGRGETQYF
D: .; V: TRBV15; length: 15; CDR3: CATSRYLGENTEAFF
D: TRBD1; V: TRBV19; length: 14; CDR3: CASSPTGRNQPQHF
D: .; V: TRBV4-3; length: 15; CDR3: CASSQGGGYNYGYTF
D: TRBD2; V: TRBV5-1; length: 16; CDR3: CASRPTGTSLADTQYF
D: .; V: TRBV5-6; length: 15; CDR3: CASSLAAALNQPQHF
D: TRBD1; V: TRBV5-1; length: 15; CDR3: CASSLDRGVSTEAFF
D: TRBD1; V: TRBV19; length: 14; CDR3: CASRGQVVNYGYTF
D: TRBD1; V: TRBV6-6; length: 11; CDR3: CAGGTGGEQYF
D: .; V: TRBV18; length: 13; CDR3: CASSPTTQETQYF